Listed here are 21 T cell receptor beta chains from one sample, sequenced in a study of blood T cell repertoires in COVID-19. The assay was immunoSEQ multiplex PCR, and TCRdb's table has in-frame clones only and misses some. Of over 250,000 clones listed, over 65% are singletons. Sequenced input: peripheral blood. The source of these receptors is a woman of 80 years or more with acute or convalescent COVID-19.

V usage is TRBV5-6 and J usage is TRBJ1-3; D is unresolved. This CDR3 region has 16 residues. The V end lost 4 bases, the J end lost 0 bases, and 14 bases lay between the germline ends. The germline gives CDR1 SGHDT, CDR2 YYEEEE. In DNA form, the CDR3 reads TGTGCCAGCAGCCCCAACCCGGGATCCTCTGGAAACACCATATATTTT. Translation: CASSPNPGSSGNTIYF. The full variable domain, its missing parts supplied by reference TRBV5-6 and TRBJ1-3, is DAGVTQSPTHLIKTRGQQVTLRCSPKSGHDTVSWYQQALGQGPQFIFQYYEEEERQRGNFPDRFSGHQFPNYSSELNVNALLLGDSALYLCASSPNPGSSGNTIYFGEGSWLTVV.

This clone was observed a few times. The chain recombines TRBV7-9 with TRBJ2-6; 9 bases are shared with TRBD2. The CDR3 is 18 residues long. The germline gives CDR1 SEHNR, CDR2 FQNEAQ (reference sequence). Unmatched junction bases numbered 9, after V lost 2 bases and J lost 4 bases. The DNA for the CDR3 is TGTGCCAGCAGCTTACCGGCGCGGGGGGGCCCCGGGGCCAACGTCCTGACTTTC. Translation gives CASSLPARGGPGANVLTF.

In this sample, this clone turned up once. The CDR3 loop is CASSRPGAQGAQYF. DNA for the CDR3: TGTGCCAGCAGCCGCCCCGGGGCCCAGGGGGCCCAGTACTTC. The chain has TRBV2 and TRBJ2-5; TRBD1 aligns across 7 bases. Per the germline V gene, CDR1 is SNHLY and CDR2 is FYNNEI. This CDR3 comprises 14 residues. The ends lost 6 bases at V and 9 bases at J; junction bases unmatched: 13.

This rearrangement joins TRBV5-1 to TRBJ1-1; possibly TRBD1 for D (6 bases). Per germline, CDR1 SGHRS and CDR2 YFSETQ. The V end lost 5 bases, the J end lost 1 base, and 15 bases lay between the germline ends. CDR3 length: 15 amino acids. The CDR3 sequence: CASRTDGTPNTEAFF. The CDR3 nucleotides read TGCGCCAGCAGGACAGACGGGACACCGAACACTGAAGCTTTCTTT.

The chain has TRBV28 and TRBJ1-4; 9 nucleotides align to TRBD1. Germline lookup yields CDR1 MDHEN and CDR2 SYDVKM. V gave up 2 bases and J gave up 8 bases; unmatched junction bases: 3. CDR3 length: 14 amino acids. As DNA, the CDR3 is TGTGCCAGCAGTTTAGGGACAGGGTGGGAAAAACTGTTTTTT. Translating it yields CASSLGTGWEKLFF.

This chain connects TRBV5-4 to TRBJ2-3, with 11 positions matching TRBD1. This CDR3 comprises 16 residues. Germline V CDR1 and CDR2: SGHNT, YYREEE (reference sequence). J gave up 3 bases and V 0 bases, and 3 bases lay outside the gene matches. The CDR3 here is CASSLGGDRGTDTQYF. CDR3 in DNA: TGTGCCAGCAGCTTGGGAGGGGACAGGGGGACAGATACGCAGTATTTT.

The gene calls are TRBV7-2 and TRBJ2-7; a possible D gene is TRBD2 (5 bases). Germline CDR1 and CDR2: SGHTA and FQGNSA. The CDR3 spans 14 residues. Trimming took off 1 base at V and 6 bases at J, with 13 bases between the two ends. The CDR3 region is CASSLGGIVREQYF. The CDR3 coding sequence is TGTGCCAGCAGCTTAGGAGGGATTGTACGCGAGCAGTACTTC.

This rearrangement joins TRBV6-5 to TRBJ2-3, with D tentatively TRBD2 (7 bases). The CDR3 is 15 residues long. Deletions cut 6 bases from V and 8 bases from J, with 21 bases between. Germline V gives CDR1 MNHEY, CDR2 SVGAGI. In DNA form, the CDR3 reads TGTGCCAGCAGACCCCAGGGAGGAGGGGGGGGTACGCAGTATTTT. Its translation: CASRPQGGGGGTQYF.

The V gene is TRBV6-6, the J gene TRBJ1-2; 8 bases align to TRBD1. CDR1 and CDR2 from the germline V gene are MNHNY and SVGAGI (reference sequence). V was pared by 5 bases and J by 1 base, with 15 bases of the junction left unmatched. The CDR3 sequence is 18 residues long. The chain's CDR3 is CASSRALQGANINYGYTF. As DNA, the CDR3 is TGTGCCAGCAGTCGAGCCCTGCAGGGGGCGAACATTAACTATGGCTACACCTTC.

The chain links TRBV5-4 to TRBJ2-1; TRBD2 matches at 10 bases. V trimming: 5 bases; J trimming: 5 bases; junction bases outside the gene matches: 7. The CDR3 covers 15 residues. CDR1 SGHNT and CDR2 YYREEE come from the germline V gene (reference sequence). In DNA, the CDR3 is TGTGCCAGCAGTCACAGCGGGAGGGTCCACAATGAGCAGTTCTTC. Protein sequence: CASSHSGRVHNEQFF.

There are a few counts of this clone. This chain joins TRBV19 and TRBJ1-4, with 7 bases fitting TRBD1. The V segment lost 5 bases and the J segment 4 bases; nucleotides outside the gene matches: 4. Germline V gives CDR1 LNHDA, CDR2 SQIVND (reference sequence). This CDR3 has 14 amino acids. CDR3 amino acids: CASSSGTVNEKLFF. The DNA of the CDR3 is TGTGCCAGTAGTTCCGGGACAGTTAATGAAAAACTGTTTTTT.

This clone was seen a few times. The chain recombines TRBV6-2 or TRBV6-3 with TRBJ2-5, with a weak D call TRBD1 (5 bases). From germline, CDR1 is MNHEY and CDR2 SVGEGT. The CDR3 contains 14 residues. The V and J ends lost 5 bases and 4 bases respectively, with 14 bases between them. The CDR3 sequence is CASSLGVLGETQYF. CDR3 DNA: TGTGCCAGCAGTCTAGGGGTATTAGGAGAGACCCAGTACTTC.

This clone was detected only once. The gene calls are TRBV4-1 and TRBJ2-7; no reliable D call. CDR3 length equals 15 residues. Trimming pared 0 bases from V and 4 bases from J, leaving 13 bases between. CDR1 is MGHRA and CDR2 is YSYEKL in the germline V gene. Written as DNA, the CDR3 is TGCGCCAGCAGCCAAGACCAAAATTCCTATTACGAGCAGTACTTC. This codes for CASSQDQNSYYEQYF.

The rearrangement links TRBV5-1 to TRBJ2-7, with D tentatively TRBD2 (5 bases). This CDR3 is built from 14 residues. Germline V gene lookup returns CDR1 SGHRS and CDR2 YFSETQ. V was cut by 9 bases and J by 3 bases, with 19 bases left in between. CDR3 residues: CANYGVGRIYEQYF. The CDR3 nucleotides read TGCGCCAACTACGGGGTTGGGCGGATCTACGAGCAGTACTTC.

The chain links TRBV6-1 to TRBJ2-7, with TRBD2 identical over 13 bases. The V gene's germline CDR1 is MNHNS and CDR2 SASEGT. The CDR3 contains 15 residues. Unmatched junction bases numbered 2, after V lost 3 bases and J lost 3 bases. In nucleotides, the CDR3 is TGTGCCAGCAGTGAGGGACTAGCGGGAAGCTACGAGCAGTACTTC. It is translated as CASSEGLAGSYEQYF.

The CDR3 region is CASSKPGQRNTEAFF. The CDR3 nucleotides are TGTGCCAGTAGCAAACCGGGACAGAGGAACACTGAAGCTTTCTTT. This sequence joins TRBV19 and TRBJ1-1; TRBD1 aligns across 7 bases. V was pared by 6 bases and J by 1 base, with 8 bases of the junction left unmatched. This CDR3 has 15 residues. The germline V gene encodes CDR1 LNHDA and CDR2 SQIVND (reference sequence).

The chain joins TRBV10-2 to TRBJ1-5; D call uncertain. Trimming left V 5 bases short and J 5 bases short, with 10 bases between. There are 13 residues in the CDR3. Germline V CDR1 and CDR2: WSHSY, SAAADI. The CDR3 region is CASSLGGHQPQHF. The CDR3 bases are TGCGCCAGCAGTCTAGGAGGGCATCAGCCCCAGCATTTT.

This chain uses TRBV6-1 with TRBJ2-1; perhaps TRBD1 as D (6 bases). Germline CDR1 and CDR2: MNHNS and SASEGT. The length of the CDR3 is 16 residues. The V and J ends lost 2 bases and 3 bases respectively, with 14 bases between them. CDR3 coding DNA: TGTGCCAGCAGTGAACCCCTCCGGGACATCTACAATGAGCAGTTCTTC. Encoded protein: CASSEPLRDIYNEQFF.

The CDR3 DNA follows: TGTGCCAGCAGCTTAGGGGACAGGGTAGGGGGCTATGGCTACACCTTC. Translating gives CASSLGDRVGGYGYTF. V gene TRBV7-2 combines with J gene TRBJ1-2, with 9 bases lining up with TRBD1. The CDR3 runs 16 residues. Losses at the gene ends were 1 base for V and 4 bases for J; bases not matched to a gene: 7. Germline loops: CDR1 SGHTA, CDR2 FQGNSA.

J is TRBJ2-4 and V is TRBV9; TRBD2 agrees at 7 bases. The CDR3 extends over 16 amino acids. Looked up from germline, CDR1 is SGDLS and CDR2 is YYNGEE. V shed 3 bases and J 0 bases; nucleotides not matched to a gene: 6. CDR3 in DNA: TGTGCCAGCAGCGCCGGACTAGTATCAGCCAAAAACATTCAGTACTTC. Its translation is CASSAGLVSAKNIQYF.

The chain carries TRBV19 and TRBJ1-1; TRBD1 matches at 9 bases. With 6 bases clipped from V and 0 bases from J, the junction kept 2 bases outside the gene matches. This CDR3 has 14 amino acids. CDR1 and CDR2 (germline): LNHDA, SQIVND (reference sequence). The CDR3, as DNA: TGTGCCAGTAGCGACAGGGGGGTGAACACTGAAGCTTTCTTT. Protein sequence: CASSDRGVNTEAFF.